The source of this T cell receptor beta chain is a study of T cell changes during pregnancy in multiple sclerosis. Sequencing used immunoSEQ multiplex PCR; TCRdb keeps in-frame clones, though not all of them. Of about 40,000 clones in the sample, about 94% are singletons; the top ten hold around 1.6%. This specimen consisted of peripheral blood, obtained in the third trimester of pregnancy. This sequence originates from a female donor with multiple sclerosis, enrolled in a pregnancy study.

As DNA, the CDR3 is TGTGCCAGCAGCTTAGGGCAGTCCAATTCACCCCTCCACTTT. Translating it yields CASSLGQSNSPLHF. The chain uses TRBV7-2 and TRBJ1-6; D is undetermined. Germline assignment: CDR1 SGHTA and CDR2 FQGNSA. The V end was cut by 1 base, the J end by 7 bases, with 8 bases between. This CDR3 comprises 14 residues.